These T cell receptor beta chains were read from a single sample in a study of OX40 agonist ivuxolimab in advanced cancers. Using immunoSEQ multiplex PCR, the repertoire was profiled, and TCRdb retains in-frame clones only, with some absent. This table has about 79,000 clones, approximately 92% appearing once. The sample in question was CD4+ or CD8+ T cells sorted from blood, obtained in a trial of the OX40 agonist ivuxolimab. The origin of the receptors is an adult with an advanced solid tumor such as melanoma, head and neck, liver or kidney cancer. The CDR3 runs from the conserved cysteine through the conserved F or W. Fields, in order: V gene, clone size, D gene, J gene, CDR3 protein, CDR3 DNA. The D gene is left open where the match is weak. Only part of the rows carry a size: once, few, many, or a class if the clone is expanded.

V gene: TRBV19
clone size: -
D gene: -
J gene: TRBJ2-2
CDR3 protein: CASSRLGNTGELFF
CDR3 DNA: TGTGCCAGTAGTCGGCTCGGGAACACCGGGGAGCTGTTTTTT

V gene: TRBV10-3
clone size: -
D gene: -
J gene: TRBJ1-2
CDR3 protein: CAISATGDTDYGYTF
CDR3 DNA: TGTGCCATCAGCGCCACTGGGGACACCGACTATGGCTACACCTTC

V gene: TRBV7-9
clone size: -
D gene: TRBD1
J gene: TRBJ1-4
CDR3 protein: CASSTQRQGAPEKLFF
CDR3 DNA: TGTGCCAGCAGCACTCAACGACAGGGGGCGCCTGAAAAACTGTTTTTT

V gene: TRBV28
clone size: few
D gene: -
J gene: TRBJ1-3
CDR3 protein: CASSFWGPFHF
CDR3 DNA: TGTGCCAGCAGTTTTTGGGGGCCTTTCCATTTT

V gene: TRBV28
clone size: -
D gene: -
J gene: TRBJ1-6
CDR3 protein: CASSFPGPTSPLHF
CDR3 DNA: TGTGCCAGCAGTTTTCCGGGACCTACCTCACCCCTCCACTTT

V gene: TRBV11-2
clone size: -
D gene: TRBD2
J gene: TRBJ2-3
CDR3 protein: CASSLDIAGGSDTQYF
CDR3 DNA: TGTGCCAGCAGCTTGGACATAGCGGGAGGAAGCGATACGCAGTATTTT

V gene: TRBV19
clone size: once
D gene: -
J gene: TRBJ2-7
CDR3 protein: CATRGTAYEQYF
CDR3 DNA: TGTGCCACAAGGGGGACTGCCTACGAGCAGTACTTC

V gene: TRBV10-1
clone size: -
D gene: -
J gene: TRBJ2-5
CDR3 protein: CASSVSPQETQYF
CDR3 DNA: TGCGCCAGCAGTGTCAGCCCCCAAGAGACCCAGTACTTC

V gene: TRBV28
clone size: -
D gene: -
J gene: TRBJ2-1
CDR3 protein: CASSRGLPGEQFF
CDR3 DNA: TGTGCCAGCAGCCGCGGACTCCCGGGTGAGCAGTTCTTC

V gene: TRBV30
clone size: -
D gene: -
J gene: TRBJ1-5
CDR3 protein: CAWSQGVNQPQHF
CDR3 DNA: TGTGCCTGGAGTCAAGGGGTCAATCAGCCCCAGCATTTT

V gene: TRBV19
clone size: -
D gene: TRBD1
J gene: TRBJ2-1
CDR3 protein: CASRTDRGYEQFF
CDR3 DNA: TGTGCCAGTAGAACCGACAGGGGATATGAGCAGTTCTTC

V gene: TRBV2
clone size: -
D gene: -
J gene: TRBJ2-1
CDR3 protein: CASSVRPAPSGFF
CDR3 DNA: TGTGCCAGCAGTGTACGTCCAGCCCCGTCGGGGTTCTTC

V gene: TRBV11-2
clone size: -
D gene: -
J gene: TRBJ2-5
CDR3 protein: CASSLFGLGETQYF
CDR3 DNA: TGTGCCAGCAGCTTATTCGGCCTCGGGGAGACCCAGTACTTC

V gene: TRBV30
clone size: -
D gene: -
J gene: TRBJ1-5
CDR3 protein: CAWSGEDGQPQHF
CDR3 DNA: TGTGCCTGGAGCGGGGAGGATGGTCAGCCCCAGCATTTT